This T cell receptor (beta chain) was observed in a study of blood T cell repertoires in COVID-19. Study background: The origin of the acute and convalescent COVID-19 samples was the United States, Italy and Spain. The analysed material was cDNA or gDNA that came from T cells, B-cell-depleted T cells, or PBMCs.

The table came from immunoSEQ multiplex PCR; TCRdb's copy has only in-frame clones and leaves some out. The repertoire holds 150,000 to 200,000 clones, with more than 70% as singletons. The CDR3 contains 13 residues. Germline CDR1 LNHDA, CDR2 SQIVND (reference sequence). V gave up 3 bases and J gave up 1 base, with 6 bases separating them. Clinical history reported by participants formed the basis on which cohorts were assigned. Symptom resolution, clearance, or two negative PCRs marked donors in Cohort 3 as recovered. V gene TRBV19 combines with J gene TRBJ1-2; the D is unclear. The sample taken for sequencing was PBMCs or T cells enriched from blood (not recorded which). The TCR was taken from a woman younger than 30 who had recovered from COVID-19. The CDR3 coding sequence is TGTGCCAGTAGTATTCCCGGTAACTATGGCTACACCTTC. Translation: CASSIPGNYGYTF.